This section outlines one T cell receptor (beta chain) sequence together with its context. The sample originates from a study of OX40 agonist ivuxolimab in advanced cancers. Sequenced by immunoSEQ multiplex PCR; TCRdb stores in-frame clones only, minus some. The table shows fewer than 75,000 clones, with approximately 88% occurring only once. V was cut by 3 bases and J by 8 bases, with 14 bases left in between. The germline CDR1 and CDR2 sequences are LNHDA and SQIVND (reference sequence). The CDR3 consists of 14 residues. The sequencing used CD4+ or CD8+ T cells sorted from blood, collected in a trial of the OX40 agonist ivuxolimab. The rearrangement uses TRBV19 and TRBJ2-1; D remains unclear. The receptor was isolated from an adult with an advanced solid tumor such as melanoma, head and neck, liver or kidney cancer. In DNA form, the CDR3 reads TGTGCCAGTAGTATTTTTTCCGACTTGGATGAGCAGTTCTTC. This gives the protein CASSIFSDLDEQFF.